The next 21 T cell receptor beta chains were all read from a single sample in a study of Ad26.COV2.S vaccination and SARS-CoV-2 variants. Indicated treatment: some 19 received Ad26.COV2.S at low or high dose, single or two shots; 5 received placebo; per-sample allocation not given. Vaccine and placebo recipients were sampled on day 63 after the first injection. Data came from immunoSEQ multiplex PCR; TCRdb stores just in-frame clones and leaves some out. Of some 320,000 clones detected, 86% appear once; the ten largest clones hold 1.5% to 2.5%. The material was peripheral blood, obtained in a trial of Ad26.COV2.S vaccine versus placebo. These receptors all come from a person aged 18 to 65 who received the Ad26.COV2.S COVID-19 vaccine or a placebo.

The chain joins TRBV6-2 or TRBV6-3 to TRBJ2-7; TRBD2 matches at 7 bases. CDR1 is MNHEY and CDR2 is SVGEGT in the germline V gene. Trimming at V came to 6 bases and at J to 0 bases, leaving 8 bases not matched to a gene. The CDR3 totals 15 residues. In nucleotides, the CDR3 is TGTGCCAGCAGCCGTCGGGCTAGCGGCTCCTACGAGCAGTACTTC. Translating gives CASSRRASGSYEQYF.

The CDR3 nucleotides are TGTGCCAGCAGCCAGAGGACTAGCGGGGGCAGCACAGATACGCAGTATTTT. This sequence encodes CASSQRTSGGSTDTQYF. The rearrangement links TRBV3-1 (or the pseudogene TRBV3-2) to TRBJ2-3, with 13 nucleotides matching TRBD2. Germline CDR1 is LGHDT and CDR2 is YNNKEL (reference sequence). The CDR3 has 17 amino acids. V lost 3 bases to trimming and J lost 0 bases; unmatched junction nucleotides: 3.

The rearrangement links TRBV7-2 to TRBJ1-5; D gene ambiguous. The CDR3 is 13 amino acids. From germline, CDR1 is SGHTA and CDR2 FQGNSA. Trimming pared 7 bases from V and 3 bases from J, leaving 10 bases between. CDR3 sequence (DNA): TGTGCCAGCACCCCCGGGCCCAATCAGCCCCAGCATTTT. It encodes CASTPGPNQPQHF.

This clone was seen only a few times. V gene TRBV6-5 combines with J gene TRBJ2-7, with 9 bases aligning to TRBD1. This CDR3 region has 14 residues. Germline assignment: CDR1 MNHEY and CDR2 SVGAGI. Trimming took 8 bases from V and 0 from J; bases not matched to a gene: 5. The chain's CDR3 is CASYTTGGSYEQYF. In DNA, the CDR3 is TGTGCCAGCTATACGACAGGGGGCTCCTACGAGCAGTACTTC.

The V call is TRBV19, the J call TRBJ2-2; the match to TRBD2 covers 8 bases. The CDR3 length is 17 residues. V lost 3 bases and J lost 6; bases outside the gene matches: 12. Germline-derived CDR1 and CDR2 are LNHDA and SQIVND (reference sequence). In nucleotides, the CDR3 is TGTGCCAGTAGTATTCTTGGCGGGGGGAGCGTGGCCGGGGAGCTGTTTTTT. Encoded protein: CASSILGGGSVAGELFF.

J is TRBJ1-2 and V is TRBV6-1; TRBD1 matches 11 bases. Germline lookup yields CDR1 MNHNS and CDR2 SASEGT. This CDR3 comprises 17 residues. The ends lost 0 bases at V and 12 bases at J; junction bases unmatched: 15. The CDR3 DNA reads as TGTGCCAGCAGTGAAGCGATAGGACAGGGGGCTATCCGGTGGCACACCTTC. It specifies CASSEAIGQGAIRWHTF.

This chain connects TRBV12-3 or TRBV12-4 to TRBJ1-2; no definite D call. CDR3 length: 13 amino acids. V was cut by 4 bases and J by 4 bases, with 10 bases left in between. The CDR3 loop reads CASSSTRFYGYTF. In nucleotides, the CDR3 is TGTGCCAGCAGTTCTACCCGATTCTATGGCTACACCTTC.

The chain couples TRBV10-3 to TRBJ2-3; 11 nucleotides align to TRBD2. CDR1 and CDR2 (germline): ENHRY, SYGVKD. This CDR3 spans 15 amino acids. V gave up 7 bases and J gave up 5 bases; unmatched junction bases: 8. The CDR3 loop is CAITATSGVRDTQYF. In DNA form, the CDR3 reads TGTGCCATCACCGCGACTAGCGGGGTCCGAGATACGCAGTATTTT.

The chain has TRBV25-1 and TRBJ1-1; TRBD1 matches 8 bases. Germline CDR1 is MGHDK and CDR2 is SYGVNS. The CDR3 is made up of 14 amino acids. Germline trimming cut 4 bases from V and 6 bases from J; bases unmatched to any gene: 7. This chain's CDR3 is CASSVNGQGAEAFF. The CDR3 DNA is TGTGCCAGCAGTGTTAATGGACAGGGTGCTGAAGCTTTCTTT.

The V and J genes are TRBV5-1 and TRBJ2-7; TRBD1 aligns across 8 bases. CDR1 is SGHRS and CDR2 is YFSETQ in the germline V gene. The CDR3 runs 14 residues. V was pared by 3 bases and J by 2 bases, with 4 bases of the junction left unmatched. The CDR3 nucleotides read TGCGCCAGCAGCTCGACAGGGGAAGCCTACGAGCAGTACTTC. Amino acids: CASSSTGEAYEQYF. The whole variable domain, filled in from reference TRBV5-1 and TRBJ2-7, reads KAGVTQTPRYLIKTRGQQVTLSCSPISGHRSVSWYQQTPGQGLQFLFEYFSETQRNKGNFPGRFSGRQFSNSRSEMNVSTLELGDSALYLCASSSTGEAYEQYFGPGTRLTVT.

This rearrangement joins TRBV6-6 to TRBJ2-2; tentative D call: TRBD1 (5 bases). V lost 5 bases, J lost 1 base, and 8 bases lay in between. Germline V gene sequence: CDR1 MNHNY, CDR2 SVGAGI (reference sequence). The CDR3 covers 14 residues. DNA of the CDR3: TGTGCCAGCAGTACCAGGGAGAACACCGGGGAGCTGTTTTTT. Protein: CASSTRENTGELFF.

The rearrangement links TRBV18 to TRBJ1-5; D remains unclear. From germline, CDR1 is KGHSH and CDR2 LQKENI. The CDR3 runs 16 residues. V gave up 3 bases and J gave up 2 bases, with 14 bases separating them. The CDR3 loop reads CASSPPTWRGNQPQHF. The DNA for the CDR3 is TGTGCCAGCTCACCCCCGACGTGGAGGGGCAATCAGCCCCAGCATTTT.

As concerns this clone: Distinct nucleotide sequences in the sample also encode this CDR3. The chain combines TRBV30 with TRBJ2-7; D gene uncertain. Trimming stripped 5 bases from V and 3 bases from J, with 8 bases between. The germline CDR1 and CDR2 sequences are GTSNPN and SVGIG (reference sequence). The length of the CDR3 is 11 residues. CDR3 sequence: CAWSRDYEQYF. The CDR3 region has the DNA TGTGCCTGGTCTAGAGACTACGAGCAGTACTTC.

The rearrangement uses TRBV18 and TRBJ2-7, with D possibly called TRBD1 or TRBD2 (5 bases each). CDR1 is KGHSH and CDR2 is LQKENI in the germline V gene. CDR3 length: 13 amino acids. Trimming removed 5 bases at V and 6 bases at J, with 14 bases between. The CDR3 DNA reads TGTGCCAGCTCAAAGGGACGGGACGGCGAGCAGTACTTC. Protein: CASSKGRDGEQYF.

The chain employs TRBV27 and TRBJ2-1; 9 positions match TRBD2. The germline CDR1 and CDR2 sequences are MNHEY and SMNVEV (reference sequence). The CDR3 runs 17 residues. J gave up 4 bases and V 6 bases, and 13 bases lay outside the gene matches. The CDR3 loop is CASRMRGSSGVYNEQFF. CDR3 bases: TGTGCCAGCAGGATGAGGGGGTCTAGCGGGGTGTACAATGAGCAGTTCTTC.

The gene calls are TRBV6-1 and TRBJ1-2, with D perhaps matching TRBD1 (5 bases). V lost 4 bases and J 2 bases, leaving 23 bases between the germline ends. The CDR3 spans 18 residues. Germline CDR1 is MNHNS and CDR2 is SASEGT. The CDR3 DNA follows: TGTGCCAGCAGTGTTAGGACGTATTCCAGGGCCAGAAACTATGGCTACACCTTC. Translated: CASSVRTYSRARNYGYTF.

The V gene is TRBV7-8, the J gene TRBJ1-2; no reliable D call. This CDR3 is 15 amino acids long. V was clipped by 1 base and J by 0 bases, with 9 bases between them. Germline V gene lookup returns CDR1 SGHVS and CDR2 FQNEAQ. CDR3 coding DNA: TGTGCCAGCAGCTTAGAAGGAAGCACTAACTATGGCTACACCTTC. The encoded protein is CASSLEGSTNYGYTF.

The chain recombines TRBV5-4 with TRBJ2-2, with 7 bases aligning to TRBD2. This CDR3 region has 15 residues. CDR1 SGHNT and CDR2 YYREEE come from the germline V gene (reference sequence). The V gene end was trimmed by 3 bases and the J gene end by 4 bases; junction bases not matched to a gene: 6. DNA of the CDR3: TGTGCCAGCAGCTCGGGGGGTGAACGCACCGGGGAGCTGTTTTTT. It codes for CASSSGGERTGELFF.

The rearrangement uses TRBV10-1 and TRBJ2-3; D perhaps matches TRBD1 (6 bases). The CDR3 runs to 15 residues. V dropped 5 bases and J dropped 2 bases, with 14 bases sitting between them. CDR1 and CDR2 from the germline V gene are WNHNN and SYGVQD (reference sequence). The CDR3 is CASSYARGVTDTQYF. The CDR3, as DNA: TGCGCCAGCAGTTACGCCAGGGGAGTCACAGATACGCAGTATTTT.

The chain carries TRBV7-9 and TRBJ1-6, with 9 bases identical to TRBD1. Germline loops: CDR1 SEHNR, CDR2 FQNEAQ (reference sequence). The ends lost 5 bases at V and 9 bases at J; junction bases unmatched: 11. The CDR3 totals 16 residues. CDR3 in DNA: TGTGCCAGCAGCCTGTGGGACAGGGCTCAGCGTTCACCCCTCCACTTT. This translates into CASSLWDRAQRSPLHF.

CDR3 in DNA: TGTGCCAGCAGCACGGGACAGGGAAATGAAAAACTGTTTTTT. It codes for CASSTGQGNEKLFF. This chain uses TRBV7-9 with TRBJ1-4; 9 bases agree with TRBD1. Germline V lookup: CDR1 SEHNR, CDR2 FQNEAQ (reference sequence). The CDR3 extends over 14 amino acids. V shed 5 bases and J 5 bases; nucleotides not matched to a gene: 3. Looking up the rest from reference TRBV7-9 and TRBJ1-4 gives the full variable domain: DTGVSQNPRHKITKRGQNVTFRCDPISEHNRLYWYRQTLGQGPEFLTYFQNEAQLEKSRLLSDRFSAERPKGSFSTLEIQRTEQGDSAMYLCASSTGQGNEKLFFGSGTQLSVL.